The next 29 T cell receptor beta chains were all read from a single sample in a study of cytomegalovirus exposure and HLA in healthy donors. The PCR contained 60 Vbeta and 13 Jbeta primers. Clones were read by immunoSEQ multiplex PCR, and TCRdb kept only the in-frame ones, dropping some. The sample lists some 65,000 clones, more than 75% occurring once. What was sequenced was PBMCs. Receptors originate from a girl between 10 and 17 years old in good health and CMV-seropositive.

This chain links TRBV29-1 with TRBJ2-1, with TRBD1 matching over 9 bases. CDR1 and CDR2 (germline): SQVTM, ANQGSEA. V lost 6 bases to trimming and J lost 8 bases; unmatched junction nucleotides: 29. The CDR3 is made up of 20 amino acids. CDR3 DNA: TGCAGCGTAGTGAAGATCAAGTGGGACAGGGTGGAAGTAAGGGGTCATGAGCAGTTCTTC. Encoded protein: CSVVKIKWDRVEVRGHEQFF.

This chain uses TRBV6-4 with TRBJ2-1, with 9 bases that match TRBD2. CDR1 MRHNA and CDR2 SNTAGT come from the germline V gene. This CDR3 spans 16 amino acids. V shed 4 bases, J shed 5 bases, and the junction held 9 bases outside the gene matches. The CDR3 DNA reads TGTGCCAGCAGTGTACGCGGGGGGGGAGGCCACAATGAGCAGTTCTTC. Encoded protein: CASSVRGGGGHNEQFF.

The chain links TRBV29-1 to TRBJ1-3; TRBD1 aligns across 9 bases. J gave up 3 bases and V 3 bases, and 3 bases lay outside the gene matches. Germline loops: CDR1 SQVTM, CDR2 ANQGSEA. CDR3 size: 14 residues. The CDR3 DNA is TGCAGCGTTGAGGAGACAGGGGGTGGAAACACCATATATTTT. Its translation: CSVEETGGGNTIYF.

With respect to this clone: An end of the junction differs from the germline gene, which may be a read error. This chain links TRBV30 with TRBJ1-6, with D hard to call. Looked up from germline, CDR1 is GTSNPN and CDR2 is SVGIG (reference sequence). The CDR3 is made up of 14 amino acids. CDR3 loop: CARSVFTPESPLHF. The CDR3 DNA reads TGTGCCCGGAGTGTATTTACCCCAGAATCACCCCTCCACTTT. Full variable domain (outside the CDR3, taken from reference TRBV30 and TRBJ1-6): SQTIHQWPATLVQPVGSPLSLECTVEGTSNPNLYWYRQAAGRGLQLLFYSVGIGQISSEVPQNLSASRPQDRQFILSSKKLLLSDSGFYLCARSVFTPESPLHFGNGTRLTVT.

Only one count was recorded for this clone. J is TRBJ1-5 and V is TRBV7-9, with D possibly matching TRBD1 (5 bases). The CDR3 has 16 amino acids. Per germline, CDR1 SEHNR and CDR2 FQNEAQ (reference sequence). The V gene lost 1 base and the J gene lost 2 bases, with 12 bases spanning the gap. The CDR3 bases are TGTGCCAGCAGCTTAGACTTGGGGGGGGGCAATCAGCCCCAGCATTTT. Protein product: CASSLDLGGGNQPQHF. The full variable domain, in which reference TRBV7-9 and TRBJ1-5 provide the parts outside the CDR3, is DTGVSQNPRHKITKRGQNVTFRCDPISEHNRLYWYRQTLGQGPEFLTYFQNEAQLEKSRLLSDRFSAERPKGSFSTLEIQRTEQGDSAMYLCASSLDLGGGNQPQHFGDGTRLSIL.

The chain uses TRBV5-8 and TRBJ1-2; D unresolved. CDR1 and CDR2 (germline): SGHTS, YDEGEE. The V end was cut by 4 bases, the J end by 1 base, with 11 bases between. This CDR3 spans 14 amino acids. CDR3 nucleotides: TGTGCCAGCAGCCCCGTCCGTTTTAACTATGGCTACACCTTC. This encodes CASSPVRFNYGYTF.

The chain uses TRBV2 and TRBJ2-2, with 15 nucleotides matching TRBD2. Germline lookup yields CDR1 SNHLY and CDR2 FYNNEI. CDR3 length: 18 amino acids. The J segment lost 0 bases and the V segment lost 6 bases, leaving 5 bases of the junction unmatched. CDR3 in DNA: TGTGCCAGCAGATTGGGACTAGCGGGAGGACCGAACACCGGGGAGCTGTTTTTT. Amino acid sequence: CASRLGLAGGPNTGELFF.

The chain has TRBV4-3 and TRBJ1-1; 11 positions match TRBD1. V was pared by 1 base and J by 5 bases, with 9 bases of the junction left unmatched. Per germline, CDR1 LGHNA and CDR2 YSLEER. This CDR3 contains 17 residues. CDR3 coding DNA: TGCGCCAGCAGCCAAGTTTTTCCGGGACAGGGGGGTACTGAAGCTTTCTTT. Translated: CASSQVFPGQGGTEAFF.

The chain couples TRBV7-6 to TRBJ2-1; perhaps TRBD2 as D (6 bases). CDR3 length: 16 residues. V was clipped by 8 bases and J by 2 bases, with 19 bases between them. Germline CDR1 is SGHVS and CDR2 is FNYEAQ. Here the CDR3 DNA reads TGTGCCAGCCAACCTATCGGCGGGGATACCTACAATGAGCAGTTCTTC. Translation gives CASQPIGGDTYNEQFF.

This chain connects TRBV6-1 to TRBJ1-5; 7 bases line up with TRBD1. Germline assignment: CDR1 MNHNS and CDR2 SASEGT. This CDR3 region has 15 residues. The junction had 4 bases not matched to a gene; V was cut back by 3 bases and J by 2 bases. The CDR3: CASSDRGVGNQPQHF. The CDR3 DNA reads TGTGCCAGCAGTGACAGGGGGGTGGGCAATCAGCCCCAGCATTTT.

The V and J genes are TRBV12-5 and TRBJ2-7; TRBD1 agrees at 7 bases. The CDR3 sequence is 15 residues long. Trimming cost V 6 bases and J 0 bases; bases outside gene matches: 8. CDR1 and CDR2 from the germline V gene are LGHNT and FRNRAP. The CDR3 DNA reads TGTGCTAGTGGACAACCCGGGACAGCCTCCTACGAGCAGTACTTC. Translating gives CASGQPGTASYEQYF. Together with reference TRBV12-5 and TRBJ2-7, the CDR3 gives the full variable domain: DARVTQTPRHKVTEMGQEVTMRCQPILGHNTVFWYRQTMMQGLELLAYFRNRAPLDDSGMPKDRFSAEMPDATLATLKIQPSEPRDSAVYFCASGQPGTASYEQYFGPGTRLTVT.

The chain couples TRBV30 to TRBJ2-7; weak D call: TRBD2 (6 bases). The V end lost 3 bases, the J end lost 3 bases, and 12 bases lay between the germline ends. The CDR3 is 13 amino acids. Germline V lookup: CDR1 GTSNPN, CDR2 SVGIG (reference sequence). CDR3 coding DNA: TGTGCCTGGAGAGAGCAGGGAGGCTACGAGCAGTACTTC. This gives the protein CAWREQGGYEQYF.

This clone was detected a few times. The J gene is TRBJ1-5, the V gene TRBV6-5, with D tentatively TRBD1 (6 bases). The CDR3 is 15 amino acids. Trimming took 6 bases from V and 4 from J, leaving 16 bases between them. The germline gives CDR1 MNHEY, CDR2 SVGAGI. DNA for the CDR3: TGTGCCAGCAGCTCACAGGGTATTGGAAATCAGCCCCAGCATTTT. This gives the protein CASSSQGIGNQPQHF.

J is TRBJ2-3 and V is TRBV6-4; TRBD2 is a possible D gene (5 bases). The CDR3 runs to 14 residues. Germline V lookup: CDR1 MRHNA, CDR2 SNTAGT. The germline V and J ends were trimmed by 5 bases and 2 bases, with 11 bases remaining between them. The CDR3 loop is CASSPGNPTDTQYF. The CDR3 region has the DNA TGTGCCAGCAGTCCGGGAAATCCCACAGATACGCAGTATTTT.

The J gene is TRBJ2-7, the V gene TRBV4-3; no definite D call. This CDR3 has 17 amino acids. Germline CDR1 is LGHNA and CDR2 is YSLEER. The V end was cut by 2 bases, the J end by 2 bases, with 19 bases between. CDR3 residues: CASSQLLWAGTPYEQYF. CDR3 nucleotides: TGCGCCAGCAGCCAACTCTTATGGGCAGGTACTCCCTACGAGCAGTACTTC.

Notes on this clone: The same CDR3 can be traced to other DNA sequences in this sample. V is TRBV19 and J is TRBJ2-7; possibly TRBD2 for D (6 bases). V lost 5 bases and J lost 2, with 10 bases in between. CDR1 is LNHDA, CDR2 SQIVND, per germline (reference sequence). This CDR3 spans 13 amino acids. This CDR3 is CASSSGRTYEQYF. The CDR3 DNA reads TGTGCCAGTAGTTCAGGGAGGACCTACGAGCAGTACTTC.

This clone showed up just once. The chain carries TRBV7-2 and TRBJ2-4, with D tentatively TRBD1 (6 bases). This CDR3 has 19 amino acids. Trimming removed 4 bases at V and 1 base at J, with 23 bases between. CDR1 and CDR2 from the germline V gene are SGHTA and FQGNSA. The CDR3 region is CASSSGTLSRGKAKNIQYF. CDR3 in DNA: TGTGCCAGCAGCTCCGGGACACTTAGTAGGGGGAAGGCCAAAAACATTCAGTACTTC.

This clone showed up just a few times. The chain employs TRBV6-1 and TRBJ2-3; 10 positions match TRBD1. V shed 4 bases and J 0 bases; nucleotides not matched to a gene: 1. Germline CDR1 reads MNHNS; CDR2 reads SASEGT. The length of the CDR3 is 15 residues. The CDR3 region is CASSAGQGSTDTQYF. In DNA form, the CDR3 reads TGTGCCAGCAGTGCGGGACAGGGGAGCACAGATACGCAGTATTTT.

CDR3 loop: CASSERTGSEAFF. For the CDR3, the DNA is TGTGCCAGCAGTGAAAGGACAGGGTCTGAAGCTTTCTTT. The chain uses TRBV25-1 and TRBJ1-1; 8 bases align to TRBD1. The CDR3 has 13 amino acids. Germline values: CDR1 MGHDK, CDR2 SYGVNS. J was trimmed by 6 bases and V by 2 bases; bases with no gene match: 2. Full variable domain (missing parts from reference TRBV25-1 and TRBJ1-1): EADIYQTPRYLVIGTGKKITLECSQTMGHDKMYWYQQDPGMELHLIHYSYGVNSTEKGDLSSESTVSRIRTEHFPLTLESARPSHTSQYLCASSERTGSEAFFGQGTRLTVV.

The J gene is TRBJ1-4, the V gene TRBV11-2, with a tentative D call TRBD1 (6 bases). CDR3 size: 15 residues. The V and J ends lost 5 bases and 5 bases respectively, with 15 bases between them. CDR1 is SGHAT, CDR2 FQNNGV, per germline. CDR3 residues: CASSPNFDRNEKLFF. The DNA for the CDR3 is TGTGCCAGCAGCCCCAACTTCGACAGGAATGAAAAACTGTTTTTT.

This clone came up a few times. J is TRBJ1-5 and V is TRBV5-8; 12 bases align to TRBD1. Looked up from germline, CDR1 is SGHTS and CDR2 is YDEGEE. This CDR3 has 16 residues. V lost 2 bases to trimming and J lost 3 bases; unmatched junction nucleotides: 3. CDR3 sequence: CASSFGTGGLNQPQHF. Written as DNA, the CDR3 is TGTGCCAGCAGCTTCGGGACAGGGGGCCTCAATCAGCCCCAGCATTTT.

V is TRBV13 and J is TRBJ1-2, with 9 bases lining up with TRBD1. The germline gives CDR1 PRHDT, CDR2 FYEKMQ (reference sequence). V gave up 4 bases and J gave up 4 bases; unmatched junction bases: 7. The CDR3 consists of 15 residues. The DNA for the CDR3 is TGTGCCAGCAGCTCTCACCGGGACAGGGTCTATGGCTACACCTTC. Protein: CASSSHRDRVYGYTF.

This clone was detected only a few times. The V call is TRBV30, the J call TRBJ2-2, with D uncertain. V was shortened by 2 bases and J by 1 base, with 8 bases between the two germline ends. The CDR3 sequence is 14 residues long. Germline V gives CDR1 GTSNPN, CDR2 SVGIG (reference sequence). The CDR3 nucleotides read TGTGCCTGGAGTCCCCTACGGAACACCGGGGAGCTGTTTTTT. Translation gives CAWSPLRNTGELFF.

The J gene is TRBJ2-7, the V gene TRBV7-2; 13 bases agree with TRBD2. V gave up 5 bases and J gave up 1 base; unmatched junction bases: 2. Germline lookup yields CDR1 SGHTA and CDR2 FQGNSA. The CDR3 is 15 residues long. The CDR3 DNA reads TGTGCCAGCAGCCGGACTAGCGGGAGTTCCTACGAGCAGTACTTC. This sequence encodes CASSRTSGSSYEQYF.

The chain joins TRBV6-5 to TRBJ2-7, with D perhaps TRBD2 (5 bases). Trimming took 6 bases from V and 4 from J, leaving 13 bases between them. CDR1 and CDR2 (germline): MNHEY, SVGAGI. The CDR3 has 13 amino acids. The CDR3 is CASRVLGSYEQYF. The CDR3 DNA reads TGTGCCAGCAGGGTCCTAGGGAGTTACGAGCAGTACTTC.

The chain recombines TRBV6-1 with TRBJ2-3; D is possibly TRBD1 (6 bases). The CDR3 sequence is 12 residues long. Germline V gene data show CDR1 as MNHNS and CDR2 as SASEGT. Trimming left V 8 bases short and J 2 bases short, with 8 bases between. The CDR3 DNA sequence: TGTGCCAGCGGGGGCCCCACAGATACGCAGTATTTT. Translation: CASGGPTDTQYF.

The chain has TRBV7-2 and TRBJ2-7, with 8 bases that match TRBD1. V shed 6 bases, J shed 6 bases, and the junction held 10 bases outside the gene matches. CDR1 and CDR2 from the germline V gene are SGHTA and FQGNSA. There are 14 residues in the CDR3. The CDR3 sequence: CASSLATGAGEQYF. CDR3 nucleotide sequence: TGTGCCAGCAGTCTCGCGACAGGGGCTGGCGAGCAGTACTTC.

This clone was detected a few times. The chain couples TRBV5-6 to TRBJ1-1; TRBD1 matches at 9 bases. The V and J ends lost 2 bases and 3 bases, in that order; junction bases with no gene match: 8. There are 16 residues in the CDR3. Germline-derived CDR1 and CDR2 are SGHDT and YYEEEE. The CDR3 DNA reads as TGTGCCAGCAGCTTCGGGACAGGGATCGGGGACACTGAAGCTTTCTTT. Translating it yields CASSFGTGIGDTEAFF.

In DNA form, the CDR3 reads TGCGCCAGCAGCAGAATCGCGGGAGAGACCCAGTACTTC. This translates into CASSRIAGETQYF. This chain uses TRBV4-3 with TRBJ2-5; possible D gene TRBD2, 5 bases. From germline, CDR1 is LGHNA and CDR2 YSLEER. The V end was cut by 5 bases, the J end by 4 bases, with 11 bases between. CDR3 length: 13 amino acids.